This is a list of T cell receptor beta chains from one sample in a study of tumor-infiltrating lymphocytes in primary liver carcinoma. One entry per CDR3 protein, called by TCRdb with MiXCR from the multiplex PCR reads. The table shows about 92,000 distinct CDR3 sequences, with just under 70% occurring only once. Sample: tumor-adjacent normal liver tissue. The receptors were sampled from a man aged 40-49 years with primary liver carcinoma and hepatitis B virus infection. Both conserved end residues are part of each CDR3. Each record gives: clone size, V gene, D gene, J gene, CDR3 protein, CDR3 DNA. D genes are given only for firm matches. Size tells how often a clone was seen (once, few, many) or the class of an expanded clone, and some rows leave it out.

>NA|TRBV11-2|NA|TRBJ2-3
CVSSHWTTGTQYF
TGTGTCAGCAGCCACTGGACCACAGGTACGCAGTATTTT
>NA|TRBV11-2|NA|TRBJ2-7
CASSLGHFGLYEQYF
TGTGCCAGCAGCCTGGGGCACTTCGGACTCTACGAGCAGTACTTC
>NA|TRBV20-1|NA|TRBJ2-2
CSASGAGTPTGELFF
TGCAGTGCTTCCGGCGCGGGGACTCCCACCGGGGAGCTGTTTTTT
>NA|TRBV11-2|NA|TRBJ2-2
CVSRTPRNTGEPFF
TGTGTCAGCCGGACCCCAAGGAACACCGGGGAGCCGTTTTTT
>NA|TRBV11-2|NA|TRBJ2-7
CASSLSVRISYEQYF
TGTGCCAGCAGCCTATCTGTGAGAATATCCTATGAGCAATACTTC
>many|TRBV4-1|TRBD2|TRBJ2-2
CASSRSSGSDGELFF
TGCGCCAGCAGCCGAAGTAGCGGGAGCGACGGGGAGCTGTTTTTT
>NA|TRBV19|NA|TRBJ1-5
CASSQSSNQPQHF
TGTGCCAGTAGTCAGAGTAGCAATCAGCCCCAGCATTTT
>many|TRBV6-1|TRBD1|TRBJ1-5
CASSDMDRRSNQPQHF
TGTGCCAGCAGTGATATGGACAGGAGGAGCAATCAGCCCCAGCATTTT
>NA|TRBV11-1|NA|TRBJ2-5
CANSKPPEVRKDFQETQYF
TGTGCCAACAGCAAGCCCCCGGAGGTCAGGAAGGACTTCCAAGAGACCCAGTACTTC
>NA|TRBV11-1|TRBD1|TRBJ2-7
CASSLGTDLNEQCF
TGTGCCAGCAGCTTGGGGACAGACTTGAACGAGCAGTGCTTC
>NA|TRBV6-1|NA|TRBJ2-3
CASSEIVTDTQYF
TGTGCCAGCAGCGAAATCGTCACAGATACGCAGTATTTT
>NA|TRBV11-2|TRBD2|TRBJ2-5
CVSGGGGQEAQYF
TGTGTCAGCGGGGGGGGGGGCCAAGAAGCCCAGTACTTC
>many|TRBV6-5|NA|TRBJ1-2
CASMRGMRGYTF
TGTGCCAGCATGAGAGGCATGAGGGGCTACACCTTC
>NA|TRBV11-2|NA|TRBJ2-5
CDSRSRDSVHQGTQYF
TGTGACAGCAGATCCCGGGACTCGGTCCACCAAGGGACCCAGTATTTC
>NA|TRBV11-2|TRBD2|TRBJ2-5
CASSLVSGRETQYF
TGTGCCAGCAGCTTAGTAAGCGGGAGGGAGACCCAATACTTC
>once|TRBV11-2|NA|TRBJ2-2
CASGLHRESEELFF
TGTGCCAGCGGCTTGCACAGGGAATCAGAGGAGCTGTTTTTT
>NA|TRBV11-2|NA|TRBJ1-1
CASSSPPGSVRGNTKAFF
TGTGCCAGCAGCTCACCCCCCGGGTCTGTGAGGGGGAACACTAAAGCTTTCTTT
>once|TRBV29-1|NA|TRBJ2-2
CSVGQGQLLF
TGCAGTGTGGGGCAGGGGCAGCTGCTTTTT
>NA|TRBV29-1|NA|TRBJ2-3
CSIEGGAGDTQYF
TGCAGCATTGAAGGAGGGGCTGGAGATACGCAGTATTTT
>NA|TRBV12-3/TRBV12-4|NA|TRBJ2-7
CPSRLDSSSYEQYF
TGTCCCAGTAGACTCGACTCCAGCTCCTACGAGCAGTACTTC
>few|TRBV23-1|TRBD1|TRBJ2-7
CASSRTGDRYEQYF
TGCGCCAGCAGTCGGACAGGGGATAGGTACGAGCAGTACTTC
>few|TRBV7-9|NA|TRBJ1-3
CASSTGHSGNTIYF
TGTGCCAGCAGCACGGGACATTCTGGAAACACCATATATTTT
>NA|TRBV9|NA|TRBJ2-7
CASSVGVGGSYEQYF
TGTGCCAGCAGCGTTGGGGTTGGGGGCTCCTACGAGCAGTACTTC
>many|TRBV5-4|TRBD1|TRBJ1-2
CASTDPTGGVYGYTF
TGTGCCAGCACCGACCCGACAGGGGGCGTCTATGGCTACACCTTC
>NA|TRBV5-1|NA|TRBJ2-7
CASSLEGLGEQYF
TGCGCCAGCAGCTTGGAGGGGCTGGGCGAGCAGTACTTC
>many|TRBV6-1|NA|TRBJ1-2
CASSEDQPDGYTF
TGTGCCAGCAGTGAGGACCAACCCGATGGCTACACCTTC
>NA|TRBV11-2|TRBD2|TRBJ2-1
CASSLVDGTSGNEQLF
TGTGCCAGCAGCTTAGTAGATGGGACTAGCGGCAATGAGCAGCTCTTC
>NA|TRBV7-9|TRBD2|TRBJ2-3
CASSFGREVDTQYF
TGTGCCAGCAGCTTTGGGCGGGAGGTAGATACGCAGTATTTT
>NA|TRBV11-1|TRBD1|TRBJ2-1
CASTSSRDRGLYEQFF
TGTGCCAGCACATCATCCCGAGACAGGGGCTTATATGAGCAGTTCTTC